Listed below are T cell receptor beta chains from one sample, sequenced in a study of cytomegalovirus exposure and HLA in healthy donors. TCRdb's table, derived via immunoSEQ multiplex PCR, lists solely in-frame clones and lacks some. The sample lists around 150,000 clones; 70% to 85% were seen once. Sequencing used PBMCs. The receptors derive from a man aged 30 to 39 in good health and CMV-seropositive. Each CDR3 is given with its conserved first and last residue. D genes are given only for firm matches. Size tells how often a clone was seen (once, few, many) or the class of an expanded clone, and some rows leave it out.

CASSERQGTDTQYF	TGTGCCAGCAGCGAACGGCAGGGCACAGATACGCAGTATTTT	NA	TRBJ2-3	TRBV7-6	NA
CASSLRQGAQPQHF	TGTGCCAGCAGTTTACGACAGGGGGCCCAGCCCCAGCATTTT	few	TRBJ1-5	TRBV6-5	TRBD1
CASSQTRVRGPSDTQYF	TGCGCCAGCAGCCAAACAAGGGTAAGGGGGCCTTCAGATACGCAGTATTTT	NA	TRBJ2-3	TRBV4-3	TRBD1
CSVELDSNYEQYF	TGCAGCGTTGAACTGGACAGCAACTACGAGCAGTACTTC	NA	TRBJ2-7	TRBV29-1	NA
CASNRRSSYNEQFF	TGTGCCAGCAATCGAAGGAGCTCCTACAATGAGCAGTTCTTC	once	TRBJ2-1	TRBV2	NA
CASATLLGGGERVHNSPLHF	TGTGCTAGTGCCACCCTCCTGGGGGGGGGTGAGCGGGTACATAATTCACCCCTCCACTTT	once	TRBJ1-6	TRBV12-5	NA
CASSVDEGHQPQHF	TGTGCCAGCAGCGTAGATGAGGGACACCAGCCCCAGCATTTT	few	TRBJ1-5	TRBV9	NA
CASSSGRGGPDNEQFF	TGCGCCAGCAGCTCCGGGCGGGGGGGCCCGGACAATGAGCAGTTCTTC	NA	TRBJ2-1	TRBV5-1	TRBD2
CASSVEAGKRTEAFF	TGTGCCAGCAGTGTAGAGGCAGGGAAGAGAACTGAAGCTTTCTTT	NA	TRBJ1-1	TRBV6-4	NA
CAGGQTGNTEAFF	TGTGCCGGAGGACAGACGGGGAACACTGAAGCTTTCTTT	NA	TRBJ1-1	TRBV30	NA
CASSLALDGEQYF	TGCGCCAGCAGCTTGGCGCTAGACGGCGAGCAGTACTTC	NA	TRBJ2-7	TRBV5-1	NA
CASSLARQGAMAEAFF	TGCGCCAGCAGCTTGGCGCGACAGGGGGCCATGGCTGAAGCTTTCTTT	NA	TRBJ1-1	TRBV5-1	TRBD1
CASSRGSGAGEQYF	TGTGCCAGCAGTAGGGGTAGCGGGGCTGGGGAGCAGTACTTC	once	TRBJ2-7	TRBV27	TRBD2
CASSALGKGGGSYGYTF	TGTGCCAGCAGCGCGTTGGGGAAAGGTGGTGGGAGCTATGGCTACACCTTC	NA	TRBJ1-2	TRBV13	NA
CASSEGGPRSGAFF	TGTGCCAGCAGTGAGGGGGGGCCCCGAAGTGGAGCTTTCTTT	NA	TRBJ1-1	TRBV2	NA
CASSFRPGQQNYGYTF	TGTGCCAGCAGCTTTCGACCGGGACAGCAAAACTATGGCTACACCTTC	few	TRBJ1-2	TRBV21-1	NA
CASSPKQSSYNEQFF	TGTGCCAGCTCACCAAAGCAAAGCTCCTACAATGAGCAGTTCTTC	NA	TRBJ2-1	TRBV18	NA
CASSADRGLTEAFF	TGCGCCAGCAGCGCCGACAGGGGGCTTACTGAAGCTTTCTTT	NA	TRBJ1-1	TRBV5-1	TRBD1
CASSFSQTGLNTEAFF	TGCGCCAGCAGCTTTTCACAGACCGGTTTGAACACTGAAGCTTTCTTT	NA	TRBJ1-1	TRBV5-1	NA
CASRGGTASYGYTF	TGTGCCAGCAGGGGTGGGACAGCCTCCTATGGCTACACCTTC	few	TRBJ1-2	TRBV2	TRBD1